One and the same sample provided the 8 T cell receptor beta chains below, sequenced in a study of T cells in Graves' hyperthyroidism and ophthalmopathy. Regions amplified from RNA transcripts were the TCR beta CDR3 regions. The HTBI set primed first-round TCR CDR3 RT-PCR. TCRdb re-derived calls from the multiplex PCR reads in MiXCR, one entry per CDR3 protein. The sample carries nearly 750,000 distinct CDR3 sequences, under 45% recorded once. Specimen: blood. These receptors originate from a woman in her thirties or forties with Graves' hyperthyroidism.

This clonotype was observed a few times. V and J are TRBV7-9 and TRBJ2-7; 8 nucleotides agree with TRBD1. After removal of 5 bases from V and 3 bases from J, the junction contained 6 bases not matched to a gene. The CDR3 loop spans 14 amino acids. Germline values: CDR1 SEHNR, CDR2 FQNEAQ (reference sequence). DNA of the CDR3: TGTGCCAGCAGCACGCAACAGGGGGTCTACGAGCAGTACTTC. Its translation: CASSTQQGVYEQYF. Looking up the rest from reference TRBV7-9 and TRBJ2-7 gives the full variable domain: DTGVSQNPRHKITKRGQNVTFRCDPISEHNRLYWYRQTLGQGPEFLTYFQNEAQLEKSRLLSDRFSAERPKGSFSTLEIQRTEQGDSAMYLCASSTQQGVYEQYFGPGTRLTVT.

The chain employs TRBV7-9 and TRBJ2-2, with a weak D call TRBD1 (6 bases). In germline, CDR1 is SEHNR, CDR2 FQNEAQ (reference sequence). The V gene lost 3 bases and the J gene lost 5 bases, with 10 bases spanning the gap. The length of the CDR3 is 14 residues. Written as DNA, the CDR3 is TGTGCCAGCAGCTTGTACAGGGATACCGGGGAGCTGTTTTTT. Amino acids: CASSLYRDTGELFF.

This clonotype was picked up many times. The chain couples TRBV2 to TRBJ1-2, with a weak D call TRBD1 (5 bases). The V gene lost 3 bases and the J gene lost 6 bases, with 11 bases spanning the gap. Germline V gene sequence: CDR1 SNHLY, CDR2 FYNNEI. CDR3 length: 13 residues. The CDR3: CASSDGRVDGYTF. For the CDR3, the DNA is TGTGCCAGCAGTGACGGCAGGGTAGATGGCTACACCTTC.

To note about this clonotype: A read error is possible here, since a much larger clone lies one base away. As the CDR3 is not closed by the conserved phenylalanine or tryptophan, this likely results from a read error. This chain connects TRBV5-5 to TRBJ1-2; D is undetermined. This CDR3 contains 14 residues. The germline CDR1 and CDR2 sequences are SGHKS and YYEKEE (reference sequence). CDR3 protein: CASSLDGVPYGYTL. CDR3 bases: TGCGCCAGCAGCTTGGATGGAGTTCCCTATGGCTACACCCTC.

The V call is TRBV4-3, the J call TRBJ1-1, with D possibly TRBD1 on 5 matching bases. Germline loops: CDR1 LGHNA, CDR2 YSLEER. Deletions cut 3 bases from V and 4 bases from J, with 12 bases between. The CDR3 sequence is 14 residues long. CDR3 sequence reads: CASSHREGPTEAFF. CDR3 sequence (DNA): TGCGCCAGCAGCCACAGGGAGGGCCCCACTGAAGCTTTCTTT.

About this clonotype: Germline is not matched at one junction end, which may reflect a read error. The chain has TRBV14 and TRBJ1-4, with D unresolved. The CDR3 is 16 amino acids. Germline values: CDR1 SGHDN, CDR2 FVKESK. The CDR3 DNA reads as TGTGCCAGCAGCCAAGAAAATATGGGTAGGCTTGGAAAACTGCTTTTT. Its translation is CASSQENMGRLGKLLF.

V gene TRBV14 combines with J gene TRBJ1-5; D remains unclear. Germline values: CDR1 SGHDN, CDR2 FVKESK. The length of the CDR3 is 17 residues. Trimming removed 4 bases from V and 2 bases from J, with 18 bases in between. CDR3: CASSPERRVPGNQPQHF. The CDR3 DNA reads TGTGCCAGCAGCCCGGAGAGGAGGGTTCCTGGCAATCAGCCCCAGCATTTT.

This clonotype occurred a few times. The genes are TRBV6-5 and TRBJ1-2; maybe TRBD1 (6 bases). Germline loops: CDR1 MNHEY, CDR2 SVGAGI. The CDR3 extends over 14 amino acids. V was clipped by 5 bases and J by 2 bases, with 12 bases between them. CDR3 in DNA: TGTGCCAGCAGTGAAACAGGGACGAACTATGGCTACACCTTC. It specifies CASSETGTNYGYTF.